This T cell receptor beta chain originates from a study of T cells in Graves' hyperthyroidism and ophthalmopathy. CDR1 and CDR2 from the germline V gene are SGHAT and FQDESV (reference sequence). The CDR3 sequence is 17 residues long. Trimming took 6 bases from V and 0 from J, leaving 15 bases between them. RNA transcripts provided the source from which TCR beta CDR3 regions were amplified. During a first-round RT-PCR of the TCR CDR3, the HTBI primer set was used. TCRdb reprocessed the multiplex PCR reads with MiXCR, giving one entry per CDR3 protein. The table has about 260,000 distinct CDR3 sequences, around a quarter seen once. This clonotype was detected many times.

The V and J genes are TRBV11-1 and TRBJ1-6, with D uncertain. The source of this sequence is a man in his forties or fifties with Graves' hyperthyroidism that later progressed to Graves' ophthalmopathy. Sequencing was performed on blood. CDR3 in DNA: TGTGCCAGCAGTCGGGCCGGGAGGCGCTCCTATAATTCACCCCTCCACTTT. It yields the protein CASSRAGRRSYNSPLHF. Using reference TRBV11-1 and TRBJ1-6 for the parts outside the CDR3, the full variable domain is EAEVAQSPRYKITEKSQAVAFWCDPISGHATLYWYRQILGQGPELLVQFQDESVVDDSQLPKDRFSAERLKGVDSTLKIQPAELGDSAMYLCASSRAGRRSYNSPLHFGNGTRLTVT.